This T cell receptor (beta chain) was observed in a study of PD-L1 blockade in urothelial cancer. Study at large: Analyses were performed on blood at 3 weeks after treatment start (the second dose) and at 6 weeks. Median T cell yield from blood was roughly 150,000.

Synthetic TCR analog templates were spiked into each PCR. The data were produced by immunoSEQ multiplex PCR, yet TCRdb's version contains in-frame clones alone and is incomplete. The sample has around 50,000 clones, around nine tenths seen once; the top ten hold roughly 2.5%. Time point defined: peripheral blood 6 weeks after treatment start. The CDR3 is 14 residues long. Germline V gene data show CDR1 as LNHDA and CDR2 as SQIVND (reference sequence). The germline V and J ends were trimmed by 5 bases and 1 base, with 11 bases remaining between them. The gene calls are TRBV19 and TRBJ1-1, with D perhaps TRBD1 (5 bases). The TCR sequence derives from a man aged 55 to 70 with urothelial cancer. The source was PBMCs, collected around atezolizumab (anti-PD-L1) treatment. CDR3 amino acids: CASSAQETNTEAFF. As DNA, the CDR3 is TGTGCCAGTAGTGCACAGGAAACGAACACTGAAGCTTTCTTT.